Here is one T cell receptor beta chain with its context. Only in-frame clones appear in the TCRdb table, and some are missing; sequencing was by immunoSEQ multiplex PCR. The table includes 160,000 or so clones, roughly 87% detected once. The V gene lost 0 bases and the J gene lost 6 bases, with 9 bases spanning the gap. The CDR3 covers 13 residues. The germline V gene encodes CDR1 GTSNPN and CDR2 SVGIG (reference sequence). The data were taken from a study of blood T cell repertoires in COVID-19. The receptor was isolated from a human donor with acute COVID-19. The donor label of this sample is uncertain. The V and J genes are TRBV30 and TRBJ1-5; D may be TRBD1 (5 bases). Sequenced material: PBMCs or T cells enriched from blood (not recorded which). CDR3 DNA: TGTGCCTGGAGTGTTGGGGGGAGTCAGCCCCAGCATTTT. This sequence encodes CAWSVGGSQPQHF.